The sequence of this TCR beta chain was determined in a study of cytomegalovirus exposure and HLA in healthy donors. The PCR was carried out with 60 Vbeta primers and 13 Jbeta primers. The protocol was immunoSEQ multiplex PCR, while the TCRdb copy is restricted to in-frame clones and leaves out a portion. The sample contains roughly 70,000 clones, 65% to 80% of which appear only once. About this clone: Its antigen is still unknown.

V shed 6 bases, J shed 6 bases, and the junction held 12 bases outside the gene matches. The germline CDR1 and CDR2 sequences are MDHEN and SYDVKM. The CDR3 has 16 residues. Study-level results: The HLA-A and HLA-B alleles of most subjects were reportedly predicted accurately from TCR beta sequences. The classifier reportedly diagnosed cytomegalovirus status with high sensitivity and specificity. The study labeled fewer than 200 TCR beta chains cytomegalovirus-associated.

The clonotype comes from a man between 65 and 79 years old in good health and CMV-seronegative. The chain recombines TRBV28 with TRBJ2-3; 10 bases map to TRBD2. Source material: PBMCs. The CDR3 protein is CASSSGGSGGQDTQYF. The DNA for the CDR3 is TGTGCCAGCAGCTCGGGGGGTAGCGGGGGGCAGGATACGCAGTATTTT.